This is a list of T cell receptor beta chains from one sample in a study of response to subunit inactivated influenza vaccine. MiXCR, run by TCRdb on the RT-PCR reads, gives a single entry per CDR3 protein. The data contain about 540,000 distinct CDR3 sequences, less than 25% of them singletons. These data were also reused for a study on T cells expressing NK-cell markers.

The sequenced sample was CD4+ T cells sorted from PBMCs, obtained approximately 13 days after vaccination. These receptors all stem from a man over 45 who received an inactivated influenza vaccine. CDR3s include the opening cysteine and the closing phenylalanine or tryptophan. D genes are given only for firm matches. Only part of the rows carry a size: once, few, many, or a class if the clone is expanded.

d_gene,v_gene,j_gene,abundance,CDR3aa,CDR3nt
NA,TRBV6-1,TRBJ2-1,NA,CASSPGGQLNEQFF,TGTGCCAGCAGCCCCGGCGGACAGCTCAATGAGCAGTTCTTC
NA,TRBV28,TRBJ2-7,NA,CASSLPLGAYEQYF,TGTGCCAGCAGTTTACCCTTGGGAGCCTACGAGCAGTACTTC
NA,TRBV5-1,TRBJ2-1,NA,CASSLEAGPYNEQFF,TGCGCCAGCAGCTTGGAGGCAGGGCCCTACAATGAGCAGTTCTTC
TRBD1,TRBV24-1,TRBJ2-1,NA,CATSGGVGTGSDNEQFF,TGTGCCACCAGTGGTGGCGTCGGGACAGGGTCTGACAATGAGCAGTTCTTC
NA,TRBV12-3/TRBV12-4,TRBJ2-1,many,CASSPRQAVVNEPQFF,TGTGCCAGCAGCCCCAGACAGGCGGTTGTTAATGAGCCGCAGTTCTTC
NA,TRBV27,TRBJ2-7,NA,CASSFTRSYEQYF,TGTGCCAGCAGTTTCACACGCTCCTACGAGCAGTACTTC
NA,TRBV4-3,TRBJ1-2,NA,CASSQEKDDIYGYTF,TGCGCCAGCAGCCAAGAAAAGGACGACATCTATGGCTACACCTTC
NA,TRBV3-1,TRBJ2-2,NA,CASSQEWWRPGTGELFF,TGTGCCAGCAGCCAAGAATGGTGGAGGCCGGGGACCGGGGAGCTGTTTTTT
NA,TRBV7-9,TRBJ1-1,few,CASSLRQQNTEAFF,TGTGCCAGCAGCTTACGACAGCAGAACACTGAAGCTTTCTTT
NA,TRBV28,TRBJ2-5,many,CASRGETQYF,TGTGCCAGCAGAGGAGAGACCCAGTACTTC
NA,TRBV6-2/TRBV6-3,TRBJ1-1,few,CASSYARLAEAFF,TGTGCCAGCAGTTATGCCAGGTTGGCTGAAGCTTTCTTT
TRBD1,TRBV27,TRBJ2-5,NA,CASSWAGDRGGKTQYF,TGTGCCAGCAGCTGGGCGGGGGACAGGGGAGGAAAGACCCAGTACTTC
TRBD1,TRBV15,TRBJ1-4,few,CATSRDRGTGLAKLFF,TGTGCCACCAGCAGAGATCGAGGGACAGGGTTGGCAAAACTGTTTTTT
NA,TRBV20-1,TRBJ1-2,NA,CSARGVNSNYGYTF,TGCAGTGCTAGAGGTGTCAACTCTAACTATGGCTACACCTTC
NA,TRBV7-8,TRBJ1-5,few,CASTAISGSNQPQHF,TGTGCCAGCACGGCGATCAGTGGTAGCAATCAGCCCCAGCATTTT
NA,TRBV4-2,TRBJ2-5,few,CASSQDLALTGIQETQYF,TGTGCCAGCAGCCAAGATCTAGCTCTAACAGGCATCCAAGAGACCCAGTACTTC
NA,TRBV29-1,TRBJ2-1,NA,CSVEAGRQTQFF,TGCAGCGTTGAGGCGGGTAGACAGACCCAGTTCTTC
NA,TRBV3-1,TRBJ1-2,many,CASSQFGDGGIDYGYTF,TGTGCCAGCAGCCAATTTGGGGACGGGGGTATAGACTATGGCTACACCTTC
NA,TRBV19,TRBJ1-4,NA,CASRPTVGREKLFF,TGTGCCAGTAGGCCGACCGTAGGCCGGGAAAAACTGTTTTTT
NA,TRBV9,TRBJ1-1,NA,CASSAQRAGARTEAFF,TGTGCCAGCAGCGCTCAAAGGGCGGGGGCGCGGACTGAAGCTTTCTTT
NA,TRBV7-2,TRBJ2-1,NA,CASSPQIGRENNEQFF,TGTGCCAGCAGCCCTCAGATAGGCAGGGAGAACAATGAGCAGTTCTTC
NA,TRBV20-1,TRBJ2-1,few,CSANSEQFF,TGCAGTGCTAACAGTGAGCAGTTCTTC
TRBD1,TRBV9,TRBJ2-7,few,CASSVDPGQSNYEQYF,TGTGCCAGCAGCGTGGATCCGGGACAGAGTAACTACGAGCAGTACTTC
NA,TRBV5-1,TRBJ2-5,NA,CASSLEPRRGSETQYF,TGCGCCAGCAGCTTGGAGCCCCGCCGAGGTTCAGAGACCCAGTACTTC
NA,TRBV2,TRBJ2-3,NA,CASKVHGTADTQYF,TGTGCCAGCAAGGTACATGGGACCGCAGATACGCAGTATTTT
TRBD1,TRBV20-1,TRBJ1-6,few,CSARGGTGERGSPLHF,TGCAGTGCTAGGGGCGGGACAGGGGAGCGGGGCTCACCCCTCCACTTT
NA,TRBV10-3,TRBJ2-4,few,CAISESTVAKNIQYF,TGTGCCATCAGTGAGTCGACAGTAGCCAAAAACATTCAGTACTTC
NA,TRBV2,TRBJ1-2,NA,CASRGYGFNYGYTF,TGTGCCAGCAGGGGCTACGGCTTTAACTATGGCTACACCTTC
TRBD1,TRBV24-1,TRBJ2-3,NA,CATSDTRGQGFTDTQYF,TGTGCCACCAGTGATACCCGCGGACAGGGCTTCACAGATACGCAGTATTTT
TRBD1,TRBV18,TRBJ1-2,few,CASSPGQGHLGYTF,TGTGCCAGCTCACCGGGACAGGGGCACTTGGGCTACACCTTC
TRBD1,TRBV7-2,TRBJ2-2,NA,CASSFQTGVTGELFF,TGTGCCAGCAGCTTTCAGACAGGGGTCACCGGGGAGCTGTTTTTT
TRBD2,TRBV6-1,TRBJ2-3,few,CASRGLAGTDTQYF,TGTGCCAGCCGCGGGCTAGCGGGCACAGATACGCAGTATTTT
TRBD2,TRBV7-9,TRBJ2-1,few,CASSLGGLLAGDNEQFF,TGTGCCAGCAGCTTAGGGGGATTGCTAGCGGGGGACAATGAGCAGTTCTTC
TRBD1,TRBV27,TRBJ1-2,NA,CASSRGQAGSGYTF,TGTGCCAGCAGCCGAGGACAGGCCGGGTCTGGCTACACCTTC
NA,TRBV12-3/TRBV12-4,TRBJ1-2,NA,CASSLGIGTQGYTF,TGTGCCAGCAGTTTGGGTATCGGGACCCAAGGCTACACCTTC
TRBD2,TRBV7-8,TRBJ2-1,few,CASSIGLAGSGSEQFF,TGTGCCAGCAGCATCGGACTAGCGGGAAGTGGGAGTGAGCAGTTCTTC
NA,TRBV12-3/TRBV12-4,TRBJ2-7,few,CASSFSNYEQYF,TGTGCCAGCAGTTTCTCGAACTACGAGCAGTACTTC
TRBD2,TRBV5-4,TRBJ2-7,few,CASSPGTSIYEQYF,TGTGCCAGCAGCCCCGGGACTAGCATCTACGAGCAGTACTTC
TRBD2,TRBV10-3,TRBJ2-3,NA,CAISESALAGGELNTDTQYF,TGTGCCATCAGTGAGTCGGCACTAGCGGGGGGCGAACTCAACACAGATACGCAGTATTTT
TRBD2,TRBV2,TRBJ2-1,NA,CASSDTASGSYNEQFF,TGTGCCAGCAGTGATACGGCTAGCGGGAGTTACAATGAGCAGTTCTTC
NA,TRBV6-1,TRBJ2-7,few,CASSGESYEQYF,TGTGCCAGCAGCGGGGAATCCTACGAGCAGTACTTC
TRBD1,TRBV18,TRBJ2-7,NA,CASSLVAGGENEQYF,TGTGCCAGCTCATTAGTGGCAGGGGGCGAGAACGAGCAGTACTTC
NA,TRBV5-1,TRBJ2-7,NA,CASSLDFWGGGYEQYF,TGCGCCAGCAGCTTGGATTTTTGGGGGGGCGGCTACGAGCAGTACTTC
TRBD1,TRBV14,TRBJ2-7,NA,CASSQYYRGLYEQYF,TGTGCCAGCAGCCAATACTACAGGGGGCTCTACGAGCAGTACTTC
TRBD1,TRBV3-1,TRBJ2-7,many,CASSQVGQPRQYF,TGTGCCAGCAGCCAAGTGGGACAGCCCAGGCAGTACTTC
NA,TRBV6-2/TRBV6-3,TRBJ2-5,NA,CASSPGFETQYF,TGTGCCAGCAGTCCCGGATTTGAGACCCAGTACTTC
NA,TRBV18,TRBJ1-1,few,CASSPVGTTEAFF,TGTGCCAGCTCACCAGTGGGAACCACTGAAGCTTTCTTT
TRBD1,TRBV29-1,TRBJ2-1,NA,CSVGHRDRGNEQFF,TGCAGCGTCGGACACCGGGACAGGGGCAATGAGCAGTTCTTC
NA,TRBV6-1,TRBJ1-6,NA,CASTQRTGRSNSPLHF,TGTGCCAGCACCCAAAGAACAGGGAGGTCTAATTCACCCCTCCACTTT
NA,TRBV20-1,TRBJ2-7,NA,CSATTGSIFAGVSYEQYF,TGCAGTGCTACGACAGGATCGATCTTCGCGGGAGTCTCCTACGAGCAGTACTTC
NA,TRBV7-9,TRBJ1-1,few,CASTFLLGGSEAFF,TGTGCCAGCACCTTTCTGTTGGGGGGTTCTGAAGCTTTCTTT
NA,TRBV4-2,TRBJ2-7,few,CASSFFLTDLYEQYF,TGTGCCAGCAGCTTTTTCCTGACAGACCTCTACGAGCAGTACTTC
TRBD1,TRBV28,TRBJ2-5,NA,CASETGTEVVETQYF,TGTGCCAGTGAGACCGGGACAGAAGTCGTAGAGACCCAGTACTTC
NA,TRBV12-3/TRBV12-4,TRBJ2-2,few,CASSFWGPSTGELFF,TGTGCCAGCAGTTTCTGGGGTCCCAGCACCGGGGAGCTGTTTTTT
NA,TRBV7-2,TRBJ2-5,NA,CASSPNDVTETQYF,TGTGCCAGCAGCCCCAACGACGTTACGGAGACCCAGTACTTC
NA,TRBV5-4,TRBJ2-1,NA,CASSLAGGETYNEQFF,TGTGCCAGCAGCTTGGCCGGTGGGGAGACCTACAATGAGCAGTTCTTC
NA,TRBV20-1,TRBJ1-3,NA,CSASTRGGTTVSGNTIYF,TGCAGTGCTAGTACACGAGGGGGGACGACCGTCTCTGGAAACACCATATATTTT
NA,TRBV15,TRBJ1-1,NA,CATSRDRKAGTEAFF,TGTGCCACCAGCAGAGATAGAAAGGCGGGCACTGAAGCTTTCTTT
NA,TRBV12-3/TRBV12-4,TRBJ1-1,many,CASSFGENTEAFF,TGTGCCAGCAGTTTTGGGGAAAACACTGAAGCTTTCTTT
TRBD1,TRBV7-8,TRBJ2-2,NA,CASSFRAVRTGGNTGELFF,TGTGCCAGCAGCTTTAGAGCCGTTAGGACAGGGGGTAACACCGGGGAGCTGTTTTTT